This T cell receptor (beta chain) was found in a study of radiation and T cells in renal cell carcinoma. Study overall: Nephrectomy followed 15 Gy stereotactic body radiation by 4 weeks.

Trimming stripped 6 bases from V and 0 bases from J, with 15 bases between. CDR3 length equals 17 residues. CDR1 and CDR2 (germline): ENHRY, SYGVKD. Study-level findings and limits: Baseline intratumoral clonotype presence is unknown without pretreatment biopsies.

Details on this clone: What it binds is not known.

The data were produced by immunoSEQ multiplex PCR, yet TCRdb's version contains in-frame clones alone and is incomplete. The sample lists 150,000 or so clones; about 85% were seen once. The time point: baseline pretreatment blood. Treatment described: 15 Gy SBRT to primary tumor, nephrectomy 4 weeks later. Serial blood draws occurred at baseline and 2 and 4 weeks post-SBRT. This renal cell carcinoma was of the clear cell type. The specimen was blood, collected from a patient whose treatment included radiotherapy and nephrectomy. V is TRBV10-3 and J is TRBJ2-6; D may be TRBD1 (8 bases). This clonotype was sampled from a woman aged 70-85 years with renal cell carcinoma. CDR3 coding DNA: TGTGCCATCAGGAGCGGGACAGGTACCTCTGGGGCCAACGTCCTGACTTTC. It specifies CAIRSGTGTSGANVLTF.